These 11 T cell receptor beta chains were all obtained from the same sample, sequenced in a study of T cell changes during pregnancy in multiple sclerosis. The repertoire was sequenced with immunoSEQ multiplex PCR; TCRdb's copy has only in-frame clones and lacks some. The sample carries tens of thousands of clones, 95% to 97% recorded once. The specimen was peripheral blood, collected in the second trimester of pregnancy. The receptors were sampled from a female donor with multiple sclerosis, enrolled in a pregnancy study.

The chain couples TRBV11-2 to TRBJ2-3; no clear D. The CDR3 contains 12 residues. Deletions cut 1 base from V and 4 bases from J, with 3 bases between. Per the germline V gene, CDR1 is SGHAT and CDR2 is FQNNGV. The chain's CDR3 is CASSLAADTQYF. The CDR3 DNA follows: TGTGCCAGCAGCTTAGCGGCAGATACGCAGTATTTT.

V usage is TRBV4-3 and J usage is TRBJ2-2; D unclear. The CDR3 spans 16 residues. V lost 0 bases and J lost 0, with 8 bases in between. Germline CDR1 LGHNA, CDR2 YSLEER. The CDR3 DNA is TGCGCCAGCAGCCAAGAAACATTGACGAACACCGGGGAGCTGTTTTTT. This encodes CASSQETLTNTGELFF.

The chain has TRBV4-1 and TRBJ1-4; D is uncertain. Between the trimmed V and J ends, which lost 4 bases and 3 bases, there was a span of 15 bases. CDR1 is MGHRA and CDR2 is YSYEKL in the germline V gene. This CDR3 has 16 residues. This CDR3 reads CASSPGEWQANEKLFF. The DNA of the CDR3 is TGCGCCAGCAGCCCCGGGGAGTGGCAGGCTAATGAAAAACTGTTTTTT.

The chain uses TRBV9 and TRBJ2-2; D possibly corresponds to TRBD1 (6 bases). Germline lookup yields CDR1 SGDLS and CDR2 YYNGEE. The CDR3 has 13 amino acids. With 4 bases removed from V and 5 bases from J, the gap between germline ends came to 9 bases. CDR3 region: CASSPTGTGELFF. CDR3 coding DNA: TGTGCCAGCAGCCCAACAGGGACCGGGGAGCTGTTTTTT.

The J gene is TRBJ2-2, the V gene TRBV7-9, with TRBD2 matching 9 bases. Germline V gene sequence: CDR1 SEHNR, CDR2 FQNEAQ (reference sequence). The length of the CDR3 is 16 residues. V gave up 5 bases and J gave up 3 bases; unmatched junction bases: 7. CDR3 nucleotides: TGTGCCAGCAGCCCCAGGTTAGCGGGAGACACCGGGGAGCTGTTTTTT. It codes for CASSPRLAGDTGELFF.

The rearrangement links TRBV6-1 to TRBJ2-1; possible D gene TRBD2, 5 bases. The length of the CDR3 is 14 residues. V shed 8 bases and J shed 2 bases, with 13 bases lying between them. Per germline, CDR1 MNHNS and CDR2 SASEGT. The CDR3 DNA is TGTGCCAGCTTAAGGCGGGTCGCCTACAATGAGCAGTTCTTC. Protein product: CASLRRVAYNEQFF.

Here the CDR3 DNA reads TGTGCCAGCAGCTTTAGCCGGGACACCGGGGAGCTGTTTTTT. As protein: CASSFSRDTGELFF. The rearrangement joins TRBV7-3 to TRBJ2-2; D uncertain. V lost 3 bases and J lost 3, with 8 bases in between. The CDR3 spans 14 residues. Germline V CDR1 and CDR2: SGHTA, FQGTGA.

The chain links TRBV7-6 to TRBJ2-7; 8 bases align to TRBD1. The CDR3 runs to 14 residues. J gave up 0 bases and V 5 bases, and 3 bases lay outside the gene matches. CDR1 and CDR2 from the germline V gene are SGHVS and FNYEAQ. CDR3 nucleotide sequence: TGTGCCAGCAGCCTGGGACAGGTCTCCTACGAGCAGTACTTC. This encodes CASSLGQVSYEQYF.

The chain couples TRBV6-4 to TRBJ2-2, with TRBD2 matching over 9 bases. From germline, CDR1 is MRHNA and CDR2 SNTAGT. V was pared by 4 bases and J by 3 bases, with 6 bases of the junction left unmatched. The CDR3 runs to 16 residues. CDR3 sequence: CASSALAGVDTGELFF. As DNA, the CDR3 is TGTGCCAGCAGTGCCTTAGCGGGAGTCGACACCGGGGAGCTGTTTTTT.

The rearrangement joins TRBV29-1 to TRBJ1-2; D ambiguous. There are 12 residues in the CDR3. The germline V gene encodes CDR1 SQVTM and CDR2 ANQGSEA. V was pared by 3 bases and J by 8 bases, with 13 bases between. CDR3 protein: CSVEKPGRGYTF. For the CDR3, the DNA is TGCAGCGTTGAGAAGCCAGGTCGGGGCTACACCTTC.

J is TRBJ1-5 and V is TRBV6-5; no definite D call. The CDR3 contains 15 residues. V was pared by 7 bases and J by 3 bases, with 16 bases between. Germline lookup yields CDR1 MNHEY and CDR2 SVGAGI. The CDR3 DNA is TGTGCCAGCAAGCGAGGTCAGTGGATCAATCAGCCCCAGCATTTT. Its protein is CASKRGQWINQPQHF.